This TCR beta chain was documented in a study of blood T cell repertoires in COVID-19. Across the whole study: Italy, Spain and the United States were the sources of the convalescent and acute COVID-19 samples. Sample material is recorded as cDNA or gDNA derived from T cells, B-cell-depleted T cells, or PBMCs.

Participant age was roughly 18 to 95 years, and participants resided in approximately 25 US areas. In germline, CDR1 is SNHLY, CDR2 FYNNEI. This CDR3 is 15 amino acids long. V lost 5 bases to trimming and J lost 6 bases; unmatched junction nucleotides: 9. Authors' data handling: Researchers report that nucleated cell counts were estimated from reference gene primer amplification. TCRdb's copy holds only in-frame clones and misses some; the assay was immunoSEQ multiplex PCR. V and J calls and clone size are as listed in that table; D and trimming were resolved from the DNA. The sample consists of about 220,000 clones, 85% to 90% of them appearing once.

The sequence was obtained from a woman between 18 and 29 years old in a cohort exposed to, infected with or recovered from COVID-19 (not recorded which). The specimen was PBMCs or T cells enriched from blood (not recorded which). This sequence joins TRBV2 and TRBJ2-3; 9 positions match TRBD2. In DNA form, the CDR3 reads TGTGCCAGCAGTTCACTAGCGGGCCAGGTGGATACGCAGTATTTT. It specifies CASSSLAGQVDTQYF.